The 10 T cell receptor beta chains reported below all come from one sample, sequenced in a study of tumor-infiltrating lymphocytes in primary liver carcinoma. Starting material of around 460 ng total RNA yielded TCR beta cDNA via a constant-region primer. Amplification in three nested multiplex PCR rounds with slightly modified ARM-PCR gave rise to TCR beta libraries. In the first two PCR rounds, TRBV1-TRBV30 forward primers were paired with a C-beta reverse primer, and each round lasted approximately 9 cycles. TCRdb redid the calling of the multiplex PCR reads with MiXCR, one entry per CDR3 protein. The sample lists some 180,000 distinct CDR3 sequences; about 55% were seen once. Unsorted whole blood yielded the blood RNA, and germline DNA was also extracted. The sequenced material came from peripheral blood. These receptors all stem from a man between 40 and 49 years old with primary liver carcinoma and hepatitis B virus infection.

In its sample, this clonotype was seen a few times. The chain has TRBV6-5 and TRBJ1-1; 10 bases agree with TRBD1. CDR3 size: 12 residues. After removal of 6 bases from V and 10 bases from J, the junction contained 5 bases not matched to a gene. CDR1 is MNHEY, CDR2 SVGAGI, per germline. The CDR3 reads CASSQGQGRAFF. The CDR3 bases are TGTGCCAGCAGCCAGGGACAGGGGCGAGCTTTCTTT.

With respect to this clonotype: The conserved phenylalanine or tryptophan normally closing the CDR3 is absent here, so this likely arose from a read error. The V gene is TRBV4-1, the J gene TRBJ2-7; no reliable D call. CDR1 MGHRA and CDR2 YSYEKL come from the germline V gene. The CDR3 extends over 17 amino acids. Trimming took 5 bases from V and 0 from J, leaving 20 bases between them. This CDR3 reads CASSARSLGAVSYEQYS. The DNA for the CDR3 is TGCGCCAGCAGCGCCCGTTCACTCGGTGCTGTCTCCTACGAGCAGTACTCC.

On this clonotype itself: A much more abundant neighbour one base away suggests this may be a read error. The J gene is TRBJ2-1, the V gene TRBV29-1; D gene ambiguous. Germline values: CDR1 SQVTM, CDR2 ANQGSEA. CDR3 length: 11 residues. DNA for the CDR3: TGCAGCGTTTCGTCCTTCAATGAGCAGTTCTTC. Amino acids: CSVSSFNEQFF.

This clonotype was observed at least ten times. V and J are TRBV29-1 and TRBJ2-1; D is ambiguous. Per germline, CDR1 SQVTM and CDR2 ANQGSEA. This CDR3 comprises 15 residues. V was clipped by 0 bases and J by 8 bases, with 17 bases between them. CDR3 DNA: TGCAGCGTTGAAGAAGGTAGCAGAGTTGGCGATGAGCAGTTCTTC. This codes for CSVEEGSRVGDEQFF.

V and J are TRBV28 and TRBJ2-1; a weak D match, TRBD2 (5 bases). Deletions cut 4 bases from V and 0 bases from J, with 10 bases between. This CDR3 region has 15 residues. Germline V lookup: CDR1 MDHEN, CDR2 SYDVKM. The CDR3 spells CASSSPTSSYNEQFF. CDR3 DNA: TGTGCCAGCAGTTCCCCCACTAGCTCCTACAATGAGCAGTTCTTC. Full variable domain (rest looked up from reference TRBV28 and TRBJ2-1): DVKVTQSSRYLVKRTGEKVFLECVQDMDHENMFWYRQDPGLGLRLIYFSYDVKMKEKGDIPEGYSVSREKKERFSLILESASTNQTSMYLCASSSPTSSYNEQFFGPGTRLTVL.

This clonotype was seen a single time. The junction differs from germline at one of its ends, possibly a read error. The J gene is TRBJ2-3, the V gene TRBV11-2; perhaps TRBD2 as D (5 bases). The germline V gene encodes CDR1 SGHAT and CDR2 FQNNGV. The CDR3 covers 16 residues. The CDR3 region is CASSLDLTGREDTQYF. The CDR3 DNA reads TGTGCGAGCAGCTTAGATCTAACGGGAAGAGAAGATACGCAGTATTTT.

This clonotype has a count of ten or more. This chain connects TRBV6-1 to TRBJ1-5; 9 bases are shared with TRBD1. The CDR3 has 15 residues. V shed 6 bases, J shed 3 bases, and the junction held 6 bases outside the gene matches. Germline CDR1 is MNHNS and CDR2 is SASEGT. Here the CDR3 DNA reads TGTGCCAGCAGAGACAGGGGGTTTGTCAATCAGCCCCAGCATTTT. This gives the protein CASRDRGFVNQPQHF.

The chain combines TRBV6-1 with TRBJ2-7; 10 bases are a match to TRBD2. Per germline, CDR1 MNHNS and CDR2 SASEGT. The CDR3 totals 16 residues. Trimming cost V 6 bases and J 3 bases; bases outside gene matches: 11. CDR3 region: CASSAEWTSGIYEQYF. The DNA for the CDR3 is TGTGCCAGCAGCGCTGAATGGACTAGCGGCATCTACGAGCAGTACTTC.

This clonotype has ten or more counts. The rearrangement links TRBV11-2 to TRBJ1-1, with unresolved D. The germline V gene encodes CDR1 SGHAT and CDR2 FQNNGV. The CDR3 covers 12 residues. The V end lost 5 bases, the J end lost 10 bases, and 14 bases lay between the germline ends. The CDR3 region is CASSPPGWGAFF. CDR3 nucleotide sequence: TGTGCCAGCAGCCCTCCGGGGTGGGGAGCTTTCTTT. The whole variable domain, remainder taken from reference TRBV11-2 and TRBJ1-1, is EAGVAQSPRYKIIEKRQSVAFWCNPISGHATLYWYQQILGQGPKLLIQFQNNGVVDDSQLPKDRFSAERLKGVDSTLKIQPAKLEDSAVYLCASSPPGWGAFFGQGTRLTVV.

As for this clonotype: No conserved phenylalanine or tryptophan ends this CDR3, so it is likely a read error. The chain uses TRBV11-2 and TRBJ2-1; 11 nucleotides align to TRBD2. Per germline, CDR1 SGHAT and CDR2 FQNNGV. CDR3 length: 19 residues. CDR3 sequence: CVSSLRDLLTSGMGVEQFL. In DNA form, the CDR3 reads TGTGTCAGCAGCTTACGGGACCTACTGACTAGCGGGATGGGCGTGGAGCAGTTCCTC.